The clone carrying this T cell receptor (beta chain) was observed a few times. Its target is unknown. Despite likely unrecorded immune exposures, the donors were nominally healthy at the time of sampling. The PCR contained 60 Vbeta and 13 Jbeta primers. Profiling relied on immunoSEQ multiplex PCR, and the TCRdb table lists in-frame clones only, not all of them. The sample contains 150,000 to 200,000 clones, around 86% of which appear only once. The sample originates from a study of cytomegalovirus exposure and HLA in healthy donors. The study, taken as a whole, reports: A later analysis reportedly found that, within productive TCRs, an Asian-associated ancestry cluster had fewer N-insertions than the mean observed across the roughly 700 donors. A later analysis associated 16,951 TCR beta sequences with HLA alleles at a 0.05 false discovery rate. For most TCR beta V segments, an earlier analysis put the productive rate at about 87% or about 30% of the time.

Trimming cost V 2 bases and J 4 bases, with 11 bases left between them. The germline V gene encodes CDR1 GTSNPN and CDR2 SVGIG (reference sequence). This CDR3 region has 13 residues. V and J are TRBV30 and TRBJ2-5; a possible D gene is TRBD1 (6 bases). Specimen: PBMCs. The source is a girl aged 2 to 10 in good health and CMV-seropositive. The chain's CDR3 is CAWSLQGLETQYF. The CDR3 coding sequence is TGTGCCTGGAGTCTACAGGGTCTAGAGACCCAGTACTTC.